This TCR beta chain is drawn from a study of Ad26.COV2.S vaccination and SARS-CoV-2 variants. Study overall: Once, or twice with 56 days between doses, Ad26.COV2.S was given intramuscularly. Points from the study as a whole: Vaccinees and placebo recipients showed similar non-spike TCR breadth. After vaccination, substantial breadth of spike-specific CD8+ and CD4+ responses was reported.

A few counts support this clone. Its antigen is unknown. Data came from immunoSEQ multiplex PCR; TCRdb stores just in-frame clones and leaves some out. The table has some 520,000 clones, around nine tenths seen once. The treatment: about 20 received Ad26.COV2.S at low or high dose, single or two shots; 5 received placebo; per-sample allocation not given. At day 63 after the first vaccine or placebo injection, samples were drawn. A Boston adult aged 18-55 years was the donor. The source of this sequence is a person between 18 and 60 years old who received the Ad26.COV2.S COVID-19 vaccine or a placebo. Specimen: peripheral blood, collected in a trial of Ad26.COV2.S vaccine versus placebo.

The CDR3 nucleotides are TGTGCCAGCAGCCCCAGTAACACCGGGGAGCTGTTTTTT. This sequence encodes CASSPSNTGELFF. This chain joins TRBV12-3 or TRBV12-4 and TRBJ2-2; no clear D. The CDR3 extends over 13 amino acids. Trimming removed 6 bases at V and 2 bases at J, with 7 bases between.